Following are 32 T cell receptor beta chains from one sample sequenced in a study of blood T cells in healthy people across ages. Then a second PCR, running roughly 6 to 12 cycles, was carried out with a sample-barcoded 5' primer and a J-beta primer mix. TCRdb called the 5' RACE reads again in MiXCR, with one record for every CDR3 protein. Altogether around 1,800,000 distinct CDR3 sequences are present, around 40% being singletons, with the ten largest covering 20% to 25%. Sequenced: blood. The receptors stem from a human donor in good health.

A few counts support this clonotype. This sequence joins TRBV27 and TRBJ2-3; unclear D gene. The CDR3 is made up of 14 amino acids. Per germline, CDR1 MNHEY and CDR2 SMNVEV (reference sequence). The V end lost 7 bases, the J end lost 4 bases, and 15 bases lay between the germline ends. The CDR3 nucleotides are TGTGCCAGCACCGAAGGCGTGGGTTCAGATACGCAGTATTTT. This encodes CASTEGVGSDTQYF.

This clonotype was counted only a few times. The chain is built from TRBV15 and TRBJ2-7; D might be TRBD1 or TRBD2, each matching 5 bases. This CDR3 contains 14 residues. Trimming took 2 bases from V and 7 from J, leaving 15 bases between them. From germline, CDR1 is LNHNV and CDR2 YYDKDF (reference sequence). This CDR3 is CATSRIARGSEQYF. CDR3 DNA sequence: TGTGCCACCAGCAGAATAGCGAGGGGCTCTGAGCAGTACTTC.

This clonotype was recorded at least ten times. V gene TRBV6-6 combines with J gene TRBJ2-7, with 10 bases matching TRBD1. The CDR3 covers 16 residues. The V gene's germline CDR1 is MNHNY and CDR2 SVGAGI (reference sequence). Losses at the gene ends were 7 bases for V and 7 bases for J; bases not matched to a gene: 16. The CDR3 is CASTLTKGQGRDEQYF. CDR3 nucleotides: TGTGCCAGCACTCTAACCAAGGGACAGGGGAGGGATGAGCAGTACTTC.

Points on this clonotype: Germline and junction disagree at one end, which may indicate a read error. The rearrangement links TRBV28 to TRBJ1-5; 7 positions match TRBD1. The CDR3 length is 16 residues. Germline V gives CDR1 MDHEN, CDR2 SYDVKM. CDR3 region: CTSSFLRQGGDQPQHF. The CDR3 nucleotides read TGTACCAGCAGTTTCCTCCGGCAGGGGGGGGATCAGCCCCAGCATTTT.

This clonotype was counted a few times. The CDR3 nucleotides read TGTGCCACCAGTGACTCTGCCGGGACAGGGTTACACGAGCAGTACTTC. Translation gives CATSDSAGTGLHEQYF. This chain connects TRBV24-1 to TRBJ2-7; 9 bases align to TRBD1. CDR1 and CDR2 (germline): KGHDR, SFDVKD. V shed 4 bases, J shed 5 bases, and the junction held 11 bases outside the gene matches. CDR3 length: 16 residues.

The chain uses TRBV7-9 and TRBJ2-7; no clear D. TRBJ2-5 explains the end of the DNA better; the J call may be wrong. The CDR3 totals 14 residues. Germline-derived CDR1 and CDR2 are SEHNR and FQNEAQ (reference sequence). The CDR3 DNA is TGTGCCAGCAGCTTTCGGACCTCTACGGAGACCCAGTACTTC. Translating it yields CASSFRTSTETQYF.

V and J are TRBV6-2 or TRBV6-3 and TRBJ2-7, with D possibly matching TRBD1 (5 bases). This CDR3 is 14 amino acids long. Germline-derived CDR1 and CDR2 are MNHEY and SVGEGT. V gave up 4 bases and J gave up 2 bases, with 12 bases separating them. In DNA, the CDR3 is TGTGCCAGCAGTTCCGCCGACAGCCCCTACGAGCAGTACTTC. The encoded protein is CASSSADSPYEQYF.

The gene calls are TRBV29-1 and TRBJ1-4; D is uncertain. The CDR3 length is 13 residues. With 3 bases removed from V and 8 bases from J, the gap between germline ends came to 13 bases. The germline V gene has CDR1 SQVTM and CDR2 ANQGSEA. CDR3 nucleotide sequence: TGCAGCGTTGACTCGCCTTACGAGGAAAAACTGTTTTTT. It specifies CSVDSPYEEKLFF. The full variable domain, completed using reference TRBV29-1 and TRBJ1-4, is SAVISQKPSRDICQRGTSLTIQCQVDSQVTMMFWYRQQPGQSLTLIATANQGSEATYESGFVIDKFPISRPNLTFSTLTVSNMSPEDSSIYLCSVDSPYEEKLFFGSGTQLSVL.

This clonotype was observed many times. J is TRBJ2-3 and V is TRBV28; D not certain. Looked up from germline, CDR1 is MDHEN and CDR2 is SYDVKM. CDR3 length: 13 residues. Trimming cost V 6 bases and J 1 base, with 8 bases left between them. The CDR3 DNA sequence: TGTGCCAGCAGACTTCAGCGCACAGATACGCAGTATTTT. Its translation: CASRLQRTDTQYF. Filled out from reference TRBV28 and TRBJ2-3, the complete variable domain reads DVKVTQSSRYLVKRTGEKVFLECVQDMDHENMFWYRQDPGLGLRLIYFSYDVKMKEKGDIPEGYSVSREKKERFSLILESASTNQTSMYLCASRLQRTDTQYFGPGTRLTVL.

With regard to this clonotype: One junction end disagrees with the germline gene, perhaps due to a read error. The CDR3 reads CSGEANTEVFF. CDR3 nucleotide sequence: TGCAGCGGGGAGGCGAACACTGAAGTTTTCTTT. V is TRBV29-1 and J is TRBJ1-1; D gene uncertain. Germline V CDR1 and CDR2: SQVTM, ANQGSEA. CDR3 size: 11 residues.

This clonotype was counted only a few times. This sequence joins TRBV2 and TRBJ2-1; the D gene is possibly TRBD2 (5 bases). The germline gives CDR1 SNHLY, CDR2 FYNNEI. The CDR3 has 14 amino acids. The V and J ends lost 4 bases and 2 bases respectively, with 9 bases between them. The chain's CDR3 is CASSVAAAYNEQFF. The CDR3 DNA reads as TGTGCCAGCAGTGTAGCAGCGGCCTACAATGAGCAGTTCTTC.

This chain joins TRBV7-2 and TRBJ2-7; unclear D gene. This CDR3 is 15 amino acids long. The V and J ends lost 7 bases and 4 bases respectively, with 20 bases between them. The germline gives CDR1 SGHTA, CDR2 FQGNSA. This chain's CDR3 is CASTPSGSRVYEQYF. CDR3 DNA sequence: TGTGCCAGCACCCCATCGGGTAGCCGAGTTTACGAGCAGTACTTC.

The J gene is TRBJ2-1, the V gene TRBV20-1; 8 bases are shared with TRBD1. V was clipped by 5 bases and J by 13 bases; unmatched bases: 13. CDR3 length: 13 residues. Germline-derived CDR1 and CDR2 are DFQATT and SNEGSKA (reference sequence). CDR3 nucleotides: TGCAGTGCTCGCAAGGACAGGGTAGAGACCCAGTTCTTC. As protein: CSARKDRVETQFF.

In its sample, this clonotype was seen a few times. J is TRBJ1-2 and V is TRBV24-1; TRBD1 agrees at 7 bases. Unmatched junction bases numbered 7, after V lost 4 bases and J lost 6 bases. CDR3 size: 14 residues. Germline assignment: CDR1 KGHDR and CDR2 SFDVKD. CDR3 residues: CATSDPRTGNGYTF. As DNA, the CDR3 is TGTGCCACCAGTGACCCGCGGACAGGAAATGGCTACACCTTC.

This clonotype was observed a few times. The chain has TRBV7-2 and TRBJ2-1, with TRBD1 identical over 7 bases. Germline V gene lookup returns CDR1 SGHTA and CDR2 FQGNSA. The CDR3 has 14 residues. V lost 7 bases and J lost 7; bases outside the gene matches: 10. The CDR3 region has the DNA TGTGCCAGCATCAGACAGGGAGAAGGGAATGAGCAGTTCTTC. Its protein product is CASIRQGEGNEQFF.

In the case of this clonotype: Germline and junction disagree at one end, which may indicate a read error. The chain links TRBV5-6 to TRBJ2-3; D is undetermined. The CDR3 contains 17 residues. CDR1 is SGHDT and CDR2 is YYEEEE in the germline V gene. CDR3 coding DNA: TGTGCCAGCAGCTTTCCATCAGGATATCCGGTCACAGATATGCAGTATTTT. It specifies CASSFPSGYPVTDMQYF.

Note on this clonotype: Sequence at one end of the junction differs from germline and may be a read error. This rearrangement joins TRBV28 to TRBJ2-3; possible D gene TRBD2, 6 bases. The CDR3 is 14 amino acids. Per germline, CDR1 MDHEN and CDR2 SYDVKM. CDR3 nucleotide sequence: TGTGCCAGTGCCTCTAGCGCTACCACATATACGCAGTATTTT. The encoded protein is CASASSATTYTQYF.

This clonotype has more than one count but fewer than ten. This rearrangement joins TRBV7-2 to TRBJ2-5; TRBD2 aligns across 7 bases. The CDR3 sequence is 13 residues long. Germline V gives CDR1 SGHTA, CDR2 FQGNSA. J gave up 4 bases and V 7 bases, and 6 bases lay outside the gene matches. CDR3 protein: CASNIRGVETQYF. The CDR3 DNA is TGTGCCAGCAATATCCGGGGGGTAGAGACCCAGTACTTC.

This clonotype has a handful of counts. V gene TRBV28 combines with J gene TRBJ2-6, with 7 bases aligning to TRBD1. Losses at the gene ends were 6 bases for V and 0 bases for J; bases not matched to a gene: 11. In germline, CDR1 is MDHEN, CDR2 SYDVKM. This CDR3 comprises 18 residues. CDR3 protein: CASRISGTVTSGANVLTF. The CDR3, as DNA: TGTGCCAGCAGGATATCCGGGACAGTCACCTCTGGGGCCAACGTCCTGACTTTC.

This clonotype was seen at least ten times. The J gene is TRBJ2-3, the V gene TRBV29-1; D is possibly TRBD2 (5 bases). V dropped 4 bases and J dropped 0 bases, with 5 bases sitting between them. Germline CDR1 and CDR2: SQVTM and ANQGSEA. The CDR3 is made up of 12 amino acids. The CDR3 DNA follows: TGCAGCGTTGGGAGGAGCACAGATACGCAGTATTTT. This encodes CSVGRSTDTQYF.

This clonotype was seen a few times. The chain recombines TRBV12-3 or TRBV12-4 with TRBJ2-5; maybe TRBD1 (7 bases). The CDR3 length is 18 residues. V was shortened by 2 bases and J by 4 bases, with 23 bases between the two germline ends. The chain's CDR3 is CASSLTLGGRSGVETQYF. In nucleotides, the CDR3 is TGTGCCAGCAGTTTAACTTTAGGGGGCCGGTCGGGAGTAGAGACCCAGTACTTC.

The chain employs TRBV3-1 and TRBJ2-1, with no clear D. The CDR3 runs to 11 residues. V gave up 10 bases and J gave up 4 bases, with 8 bases separating them. Germline CDR1 and CDR2: LGHDT and YNNKEL (reference sequence). CDR3 sequence: CATQKYNEQFF. The CDR3, as DNA: TGTGCCACCCAGAAGTACAATGAGCAGTTCTTC.

The chain uses TRBV7-2 and TRBJ2-5, with D perhaps assigned TRBD1 or TRBD2 (6 bases each). Germline CDR1 reads SGHTA; CDR2 reads FQGNSA. V was shortened by 5 bases and J by 11 bases, with 24 bases between the two germline ends. The CDR3 spans 15 residues. The CDR3 DNA is TGTGCCAGCAGCCCCAACGGGGTACAGGGACTGGAGCAGTACTTC. Protein product: CASSPNGVQGLEQYF.

This clonotype has a single count. The chain carries TRBV5-1 and TRBJ2-5; D ambiguous. The DNA end favors TRBJ2-7, so the J call may be wrong. This CDR3 spans 13 amino acids. Per the germline V gene, CDR1 is SGHRS and CDR2 is YFSETQ. The CDR3 here is CASILGEGGEQYF. CDR3 nucleotide sequence: TGCGCCAGCATATTGGGCGAAGGTGGCGAGCAGTACTTC.

This clonotype was recorded many times. The rearrangement uses TRBV4-3 and TRBJ2-4; no firm D call. The CDR3 loop spans 16 amino acids. V lost 1 base to trimming and J lost 0 bases, with 10 bases between them. CDR1 LGHNA and CDR2 YSLEER come from the germline V gene. CDR3 in DNA: TGCGCCAGCAGCCAAGTTAACAGCCTAGCCAAAAACATTCAGTACTTC. It is translated as CASSQVNSLAKNIQYF.

This chain uses TRBV4-3 with TRBJ2-2; 7 nucleotides align to TRBD1. The length of the CDR3 is 16 residues. Germline lookup yields CDR1 LGHNA and CDR2 YSLEER. V shed 1 base and J 5 bases; nucleotides not matched to a gene: 7. CDR3 nucleotide sequence: TGCGCCAGCAGCCAAGGGCTACGACAGGGTACCGGGGAGCTGTTTTTT. It yields the protein CASSQGLRQGTGELFF.

V gene TRBV7-9 combines with J gene TRBJ2-3, with D unresolved. The germline V gene encodes CDR1 SEHNR and CDR2 FQNEAQ (reference sequence). V lost 11 bases to trimming and J lost 6 bases, with 24 bases between them. The CDR3 has 15 residues. CDR3 residues: CALPTDGKGMDTQYF. The CDR3 DNA reads as TGTGCCTTACCCACCGACGGAAAAGGGATGGATACGCAGTATTTT.

This clonotype appeared a single time. V is TRBV7-9 and J is TRBJ1-2, with TRBD1 matching 8 bases. The V segment lost 5 bases and the J segment 5 bases; nucleotides outside the gene matches: 10. The CDR3 extends over 15 amino acids. Germline V lookup: CDR1 SEHNR, CDR2 FQNEAQ (reference sequence). CDR3 protein: CASSIRQGRTYGYTF. DNA of the CDR3: TGTGCCAGCAGCATTCGACAGGGGAGAACTTATGGCTACACCTTC.

The rearrangement uses TRBV2 and TRBJ2-5; D gene uncertain. CDR1 is SNHLY, CDR2 FYNNEI, per germline. The length of the CDR3 is 14 residues. V gave up 7 bases and J gave up 2 bases, with 14 bases separating them. The CDR3 reads CASNRERQQETQYF. The CDR3 DNA follows: TGTGCCAGCAATAGGGAAAGGCAGCAAGAGACCCAGTACTTC. Variable domain in full (rest from reference TRBV2 and TRBJ2-5): EPEVTQTPSHQVTQMGQEVILRCVPISNHLYFYWYRQILGQKVEFLVSFYNNEISEKSEIFDDQFSVERPDGSNFTLKIRSTKLEDSAMYFCASNRERQQETQYFGPGTRLLVL.

The chain employs TRBV12-3 or TRBV12-4 and TRBJ1-4; a possible D gene is TRBD1 (5 bases). V was clipped by 8 bases and J by 8 bases, with 21 bases between them. The CDR3 spans 15 residues. CDR3 in amino acids: CASCLGLQGSEKLFF. The DNA for the CDR3 is TGTGCCAGCTGCCTTGGGTTGCAGGGAAGCGAAAAACTGTTTTTT.

This clonotype was picked up many times. This chain joins TRBV5-1 and TRBJ1-2; tentatively, D is TRBD1 (6 bases). Germline assignment: CDR1 SGHRS and CDR2 YFSETQ. The CDR3 spans 13 residues. Trimming left V 4 bases short and J 2 bases short, with 9 bases between. The CDR3 coding sequence is TGCGCCAGCAGCCGTGGGGGCAACTATGGCTACACCTTC. Translated: CASSRGGNYGYTF. The full variable domain, with the rest looked up from reference TRBV5-1 and TRBJ1-2, is KAGVTQTPRYLIKTRGQQVTLSCSPISGHRSVSWYQQTPGQGLQFLFEYFSETQRNKGNFPGRFSGRQFSNSRSEMNVSTLELGDSALYLCASSRGGNYGYTFGSGTRLTVV.

The V and J genes are TRBV28 and TRBJ1-5, with D hard to call. Trimming took off 5 bases at V and 6 bases at J, with 8 bases between the two ends. The germline V gene encodes CDR1 MDHEN and CDR2 SYDVKM. CDR3 length: 12 amino acids. Here the CDR3 reads CASSGVAQPQHF. The CDR3 coding sequence is TGTGCCAGCAGTGGGGTTGCTCAGCCCCAGCATTTT.